This T cell receptor (beta chain) is from a study of shared clonotypes between healthy human individuals. Study-level information: Samples came from a couple of female and a few male donors aged 18 to 49.

The V and J ends lost 0 bases and 3 bases respectively, with 14 bases between them. The CDR3 runs to 16 residues. The germline CDR1 and CDR2 sequences are SNHLY and FYNNEI. It was into CD45RA+ naive and CD45RA-negative memory subsets that the CD4+ cells were split. Assay: immunoSEQ multiplex PCR; the TCRdb copy retains only in-frame clones and omits some. The data show 600,000 to 750,000 clones, more than 70% seen once. The sequencing sample was made of memory CD4+ T cells sorted from blood. Subset meaning: CD45RA-negative fraction. This receptor was taken from a woman aged 30 to 39 in good health. The chain uses TRBV2 and TRBJ1-2; D possibly corresponds to TRBD1 (6 bases). The CDR3 DNA sequence: TGTGCCAGCAGTGAAGCGACCTACAGGGACCACTATGGCTACACCTTC. It specifies CASSEATYRDHYGYTF.